This T cell receptor beta chain was identified in a study of T-cell memory formation after mild COVID-19 (TCRdb year 2021). Notes on the research overall: TCR sequence clusters from the two donors were found to be largely donor specific. In a couple of donors, T-cell clones that expanded and contracted after mild COVID-19 were followed by sequencing TCRalpha and TCRbeta repertoires longitudinally. Two young, previously healthy adult volunteers made up the cohort, one male and one female. The study at large found these results: From day 15 to 85, contracting clones showed balanced CD4/CD8 phenotypes, whereas a second wave of clones that expanded from day 15 to 37 leaned towards CD4+. Only two mild cases were covered in the study, and larger cohorts including severe cases with pre-infection samples were considered necessary. SARS-CoV-2 specificity was not confirmed for the second-wave clones peaking on day 37. Some responding clones were found in pre-infection memory, which suggests that pre-existing cross-reactive memory T cells took part in the SARS-CoV-2 response. Contracting CD4+ clones were located mainly in the CM and EM memory subsets, whereas CD8+ clones were found to be enriched in EMRA.

This clonotype came up many times. It has no known antigen specificity. One base away there is no much larger clone; base qualities are not given. PBMCs were isolated by Ficoll-Paque density gradient centrifugation. Trimming at the junction amounts to 1 base on V and 0 bases on J, and the germline ends lie 10 bases apart. Including the terminal cysteine and phenylalanine, the CDR3 comprises 15 residues. The sequence is cut down to CDR3 DNA, 45 bases in frame from base 1. In the germline V gene, CDR1 corresponds to MGHRA and CDR2 to YSYEKL. Sequencing relied on an Illumina NovaSeq 6000. TCRalpha and TCRbeta cDNA libraries were constructed by 5'RACE with constant-segment primers, with sample barcodes and unique molecular identifiers being introduced. Trizol reagent was used to extract RNA from every sample. The libraries were amplified in two PCR steps, and the second step added a second sample barcode and Illumina TruSeq adapters. Sequencing of libraries was performed on an Illumina NovaSeq with 2 x 150 bp paired-end reads. In the original analysis: With migec v1.2.7, reads were demultiplexed and then collapsed into UMI-guided consensus sequences. Using mixcr v2.1.11, UMI consensuses were aligned to TRA and TRB V and J templates and then assembled into clonotypes. Clonotypes were classified as expanded or contracted when called significant by both edgeR and NoisET, with noise models trained on biological replicates. For edgeR calls, a false discovery rate-adjusted p below 0.01 and a log2 fold-change threshold of 1 were applied. As an exploratory analysis of dynamics, max-normalized trajectories of the 1000 most abundant clonotypes were examined by PCA with hierarchical clustering. The CD4 or CD8 phenotype of responding clones was assigned using the separately sequenced CD4+ and CD8+ repertoires. TCRdb trimmed public reads at Q25 via fastp, called clones via MiXCR and kept in-frame beta chains. Every distinct CDR3 protein forms one entry, paired with its most common genes and DNA. The V and J calls reflect TCRdb's pipeline rather than the authors' work. Present in this sample are fewer than 600,000 distinct CDR3 sequences, about a fifth of which were seen just once. The top ten clones comprise roughly 8.3% of the sample.

Material for sequencing was PBMCs or a T cell subset sorted from them (not recorded which). The sequence joins TRBV4-1 to TRBJ2-7, with the D gene not clear enough to name. The receptor comes from an adult woman who had mild COVID-19 (a few samples of this study predate the infection). The sample titles of this study are shuffled in the database, so cell type and time point are left out; the donor was told from shared clones. This receptor has the CDR3 CASSQVVGSSYEQYF. In nucleotides, the sequence is TGCGCCAGCAGCCAAGTCGTGGGGTCCTCCTACGAGCAGTACTTC.